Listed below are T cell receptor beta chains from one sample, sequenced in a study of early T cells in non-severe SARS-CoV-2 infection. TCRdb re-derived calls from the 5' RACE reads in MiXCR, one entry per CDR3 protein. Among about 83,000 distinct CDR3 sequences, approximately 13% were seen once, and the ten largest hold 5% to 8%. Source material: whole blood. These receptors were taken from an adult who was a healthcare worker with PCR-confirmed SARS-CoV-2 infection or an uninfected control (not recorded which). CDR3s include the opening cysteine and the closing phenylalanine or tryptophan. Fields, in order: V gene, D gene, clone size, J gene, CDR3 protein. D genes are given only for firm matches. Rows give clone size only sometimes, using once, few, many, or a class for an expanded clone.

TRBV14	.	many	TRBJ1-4	CASSRAYNEKLFF
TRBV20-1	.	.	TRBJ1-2	CSAWTVPYGYTF
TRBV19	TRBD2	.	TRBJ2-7	CASSPSRGGIHEQYF
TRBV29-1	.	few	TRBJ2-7	CSVAEPSYEQYF
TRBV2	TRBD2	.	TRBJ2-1	CASTGLAGEYEQFF
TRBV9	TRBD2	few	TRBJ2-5	CASSVLASGTETQYF
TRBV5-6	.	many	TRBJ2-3	CASSLGLDTQYF
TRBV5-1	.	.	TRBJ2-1	CASSPGWSSYNEQFF
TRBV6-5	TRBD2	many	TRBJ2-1	CASSSSGTGYNEQFF
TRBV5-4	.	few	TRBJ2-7	CASSLGAGSSYEQYF
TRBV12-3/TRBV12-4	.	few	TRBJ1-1	CASSFFRNTEAFF
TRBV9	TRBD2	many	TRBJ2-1	CASTLSGRADNEQFF
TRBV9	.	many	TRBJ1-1	CASSVAEGLTEAFF
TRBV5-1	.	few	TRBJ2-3	CARTGRITDTQYF
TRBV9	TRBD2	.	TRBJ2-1	CASSDYSGVPYNEQFF
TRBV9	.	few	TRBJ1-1	CASSVGPLVAEAFF
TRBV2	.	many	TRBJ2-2	CASSGYTSLSGELFF